These 11 T cell receptor beta chains were sequenced from one sample in a study of blood T cell repertoires in COVID-19. TCRdb's table, derived via immunoSEQ multiplex PCR, lists solely in-frame clones and lacks some. The sample consists of roughly 570,000 clones, approximately 88% of them appearing once. Sequencing input: peripheral blood. The receptors stem from a woman in her forties or fifties with COVID-19, enrolled during active disease.

The chain couples TRBV27 to TRBJ2-1; TRBD1 matches 8 bases. This CDR3 comprises 16 residues. The germline V gene encodes CDR1 MNHEY and CDR2 SMNVEV (reference sequence). The ends lost 5 bases at V and 2 bases at J; junction bases unmatched: 8. The DNA for the CDR3 is TGTGCCAGCAGTGGACGGACAGGGATAACCTACAATGAGCAGTTCTTC. The encoded protein is CASSGRTGITYNEQFF.

The J gene is TRBJ1-1, the V gene TRBV7-2; D remains ambiguous. V was trimmed by 2 bases and J by 5 bases, leaving 9 bases between them. CDR1 is SGHTA and CDR2 is FQGNSA in the germline V gene. The CDR3 has 13 residues. CDR3 region: CASSLLAKTEAFF. Here the CDR3 DNA reads TGTGCCAGCAGCTTACTAGCGAAGACTGAAGCTTTCTTT.

This chain connects TRBV7-9 to TRBJ2-3; 8 positions match TRBD1. CDR1 and CDR2 from the germline V gene are SEHNR and FQNEAQ (reference sequence). The junction had 16 bases not matched to a gene; V was cut back by 5 bases and J by 0 bases. This CDR3 region has 19 residues. DNA of the CDR3: TGTGCCAGCAGCGGTTTCCAGGGGGCCTCACTAGGAAGCACAGATACGCAGTATTTT. It is translated as CASSGFQGASLGSTDTQYF. The whole variable domain, remainder taken from reference TRBV7-9 and TRBJ2-3, is DTGVSQNPRHKITKRGQNVTFRCDPISEHNRLYWYRQTLGQGPEFLTYFQNEAQLEKSRLLSDRFSAERPKGSFSTLEIQRTEQGDSAMYLCASSGFQGASLGSTDTQYFGPGTRLTVL.

The DNA of the CDR3 is TGTGCCAGCAACCTGAGAGACAGGCCCTACACTGAAGCTTTCTTT. Its protein is CASNLRDRPYTEAFF. The gene calls are TRBV3-1 (or the pseudogene TRBV3-2) and TRBJ1-1, with D maybe TRBD1 (6 bases). The germline V gene encodes CDR1 LGHDT and CDR2 YNNKEL (reference sequence). V lost 7 bases to trimming and J lost 3 bases, with 18 bases between them. This CDR3 has 15 amino acids.

The rearrangement uses TRBV6-5 and TRBJ1-3; a weak D match, TRBD1 (6 bases). V lost 4 bases, J lost 4 bases, and 11 bases lay in between. The CDR3 consists of 14 residues. Germline V gene data show CDR1 as MNHEY and CDR2 as SVGAGI. For the CDR3, the DNA is TGTGCCAGCAGTTTAACAGGGTTCGGAAACACCATATATTTT. The encoded protein is CASSLTGFGNTIYF.

V and J are TRBV10-3 and TRBJ2-3; the D gene is possibly TRBD1 (6 bases). Trimming took 8 bases from V and 0 from J, leaving 12 bases between them. Germline values: CDR1 ENHRY, CDR2 SYGVKD. This CDR3 region has 14 residues. The CDR3 DNA is TGTGCCATCGCAAGACAGGAGAGCACAGATACGCAGTATTTT. The encoded protein is CAIARQESTDTQYF.

V and J are TRBV11-1 and TRBJ1-1, with TRBD1 matching 7 bases. Germline V gives CDR1 SGHAT, CDR2 FQDESV (reference sequence). V was clipped by 5 bases and J by 4 bases; unmatched bases: 7. The CDR3 covers 14 residues. This CDR3 reads CASSLQGYITEAFF. The CDR3 DNA reads TGTGCCAGCAGCCTACAGGGGTATATCACTGAAGCTTTCTTT.

As regards this clone: Distinct nucleotide sequences in the sample also encode this CDR3. The V and J genes are TRBV5-1 and TRBJ2-2; 7 positions agree with TRBD1. This CDR3 is 15 amino acids long. CDR1 and CDR2 (germline): SGHRS, YFSETQ. With V trimmed by 4 bases and J by 0 bases, 3 bases remained unmatched. Here the CDR3 reads CASSLTGTNTGELFF. The CDR3 bases are TGCGCCAGCAGCCTGACAGGGACGAACACCGGGGAGCTGTTTTTT.

The V call is TRBV3-1 (or the pseudogene TRBV3-2), the J call TRBJ2-1, with 8 bases lining up with TRBD1. Germline V gene lookup returns CDR1 LGHDT and CDR2 YNNKEL (reference sequence). This CDR3 is 15 amino acids long. Losses at the gene ends were 1 base for V and 9 bases for J; bases not matched to a gene: 8. CDR3 amino acids: CASSQAGGASSEQFF. The CDR3 nucleotides read TGTGCCAGCAGCCAAGCAGGGGGCGCAAGTAGTGAGCAGTTCTTC.

The rearrangement uses TRBV5-1 and TRBJ2-4; D is unresolved. The CDR3 covers 14 residues. Germline V lookup: CDR1 SGHRS, CDR2 YFSETQ. Trimming pared 0 bases from V and 7 bases from J, leaving 11 bases between. The DNA of the CDR3 is TGCGCCAGCAGCTTGGGGAACTCAGCGAACATTCAGTACTTC. It translates to CASSLGNSANIQYF.

V usage is TRBV9 and J usage is TRBJ1-3, with 10 bases aligning to TRBD1. Germline V lookup: CDR1 SGDLS, CDR2 YYNGEE. CDR3 length equals 16 residues. V shed 2 bases, J shed 4 bases, and the junction held 6 bases outside the gene matches. CDR3 in DNA: TGTGCCAGCAGCGTTTGGGGACAGGGGTACGGAAACACCATATATTTT. This encodes CASSVWGQGYGNTIYF. The full variable domain, in which reference TRBV9 and TRBJ1-3 provide the parts outside the CDR3, is DSGVTQTPKHLITATGQRVTLRCSPRSGDLSVYWYQQSLDQGLQFLIQYYNGEERAKGNILERFSAQQFPDLHSELNLSSLELGDSALYFCASSVWGQGYGNTIYFGEGSWLTVV.